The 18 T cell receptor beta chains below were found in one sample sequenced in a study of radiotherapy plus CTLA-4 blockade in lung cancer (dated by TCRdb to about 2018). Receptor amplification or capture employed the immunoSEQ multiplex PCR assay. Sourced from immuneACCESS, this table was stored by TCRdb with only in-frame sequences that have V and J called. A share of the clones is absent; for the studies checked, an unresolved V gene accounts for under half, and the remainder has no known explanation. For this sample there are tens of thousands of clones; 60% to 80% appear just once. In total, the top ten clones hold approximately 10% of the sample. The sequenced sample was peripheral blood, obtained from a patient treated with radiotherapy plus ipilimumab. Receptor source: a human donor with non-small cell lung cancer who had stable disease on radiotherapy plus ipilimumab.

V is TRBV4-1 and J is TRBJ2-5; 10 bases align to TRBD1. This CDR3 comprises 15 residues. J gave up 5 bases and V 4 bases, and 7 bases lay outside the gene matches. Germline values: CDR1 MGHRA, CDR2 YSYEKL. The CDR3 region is CASSRLGTGDETQYF. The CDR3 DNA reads TGCGCCAGCAGCCGTCTCGGGACAGGGGATGAGACCCAGTACTTC.

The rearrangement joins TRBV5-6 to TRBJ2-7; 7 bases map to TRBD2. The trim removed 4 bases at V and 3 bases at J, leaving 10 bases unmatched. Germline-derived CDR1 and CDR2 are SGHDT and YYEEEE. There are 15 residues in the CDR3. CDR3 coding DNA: TGTGCCAGCAGCCCGCCTTTTGGGGGGGGCTACGAGCAGTACTTC. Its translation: CASSPPFGGGYEQYF.

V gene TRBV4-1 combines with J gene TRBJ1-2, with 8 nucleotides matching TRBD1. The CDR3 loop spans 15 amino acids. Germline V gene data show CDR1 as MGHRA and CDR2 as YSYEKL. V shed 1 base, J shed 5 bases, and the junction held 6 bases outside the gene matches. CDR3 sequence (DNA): TGCGCCAGCAGCCAAGCGGCAGGGGGCGAATATGGCTACACCTTC. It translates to CASSQAAGGEYGYTF.

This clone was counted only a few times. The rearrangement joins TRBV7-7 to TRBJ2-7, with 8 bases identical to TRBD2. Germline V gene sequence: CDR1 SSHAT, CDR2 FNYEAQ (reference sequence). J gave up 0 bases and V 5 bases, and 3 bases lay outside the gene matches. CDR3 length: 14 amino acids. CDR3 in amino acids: CASSPGLASYEQYF. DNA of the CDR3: TGTGCCAGCAGCCCCGGACTAGCCTCCTACGAGCAGTACTTC.

Here the CDR3 reads CASSLYPYSNTGELFF. DNA of the CDR3: TGTGCCAGCAGCTTGTATCCGTACTCGAACACCGGGGAGCTGTTTTTT. This chain connects TRBV5-6 to TRBJ2-2; D is unresolved. Between the trimmed V and J ends, which lost 1 base and 0 bases, there was a span of 10 bases. CDR1 SGHDT and CDR2 YYEEEE come from the germline V gene. CDR3 size: 16 residues. Combining the CDR3 with reference TRBV5-6 and TRBJ2-2 gives the whole variable domain DAGVTQSPTHLIKTRGQQVTLRCSPKSGHDTVSWYQQALGQGPQFIFQYYEEEERQRGNFPDRFSGHQFPNYSSELNVNALLLGDSALYLCASSLYPYSNTGELFFGEGSRLTVL.

CDR3 coding DNA: TGTGCCAGCTCACCAGCACCTGGGGAGATCAATCAGCCCCAGCATTTT. Its protein product is CASSPAPGEINQPQHF. The gene calls are TRBV18 and TRBJ1-5; D is unresolved. The germline gives CDR1 KGHSH, CDR2 LQKENI. The CDR3 contains 16 residues. Trimming removed 2 bases at V and 3 bases at J, with 14 bases between.

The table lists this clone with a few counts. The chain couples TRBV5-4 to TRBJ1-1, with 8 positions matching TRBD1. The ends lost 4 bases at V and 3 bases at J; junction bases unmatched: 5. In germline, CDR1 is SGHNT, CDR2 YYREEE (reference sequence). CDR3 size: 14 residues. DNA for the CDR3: TGTGCCAGCAGCCCAAGGGACAGGCACACTGAAGCTTTCTTT. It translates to CASSPRDRHTEAFF.

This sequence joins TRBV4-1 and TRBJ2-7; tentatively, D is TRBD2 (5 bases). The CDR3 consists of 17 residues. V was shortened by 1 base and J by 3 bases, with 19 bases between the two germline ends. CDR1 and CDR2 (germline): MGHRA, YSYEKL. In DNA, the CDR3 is TGCGCCAGCAGCCAAGGTGCTTTCGGGCCTCGGGACTACGAGCAGTACTTC. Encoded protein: CASSQGAFGPRDYEQYF.

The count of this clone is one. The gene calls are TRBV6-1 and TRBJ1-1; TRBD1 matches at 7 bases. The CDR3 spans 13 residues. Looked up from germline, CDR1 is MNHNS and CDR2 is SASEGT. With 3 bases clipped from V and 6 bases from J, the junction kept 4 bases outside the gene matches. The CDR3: CASSDRGRSEAFF. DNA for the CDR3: TGTGCCAGCAGTGACAGGGGGAGGTCTGAAGCTTTCTTT.

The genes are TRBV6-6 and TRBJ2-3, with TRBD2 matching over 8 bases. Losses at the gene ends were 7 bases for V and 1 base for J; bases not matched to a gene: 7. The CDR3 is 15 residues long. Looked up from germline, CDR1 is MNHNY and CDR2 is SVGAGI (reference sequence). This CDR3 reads CASTLRGGGTDTQYF. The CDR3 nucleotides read TGTGCCAGCACCCTCCGGGGGGGCGGCACAGATACGCAGTATTTT.

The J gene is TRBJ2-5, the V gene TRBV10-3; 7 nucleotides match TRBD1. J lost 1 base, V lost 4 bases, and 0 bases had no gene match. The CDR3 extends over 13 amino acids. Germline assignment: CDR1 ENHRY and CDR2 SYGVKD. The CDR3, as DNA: TGTGCCATCAGTGGGACAGGCCAAGAGACCCAGTACTTC. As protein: CAISGTGQETQYF.

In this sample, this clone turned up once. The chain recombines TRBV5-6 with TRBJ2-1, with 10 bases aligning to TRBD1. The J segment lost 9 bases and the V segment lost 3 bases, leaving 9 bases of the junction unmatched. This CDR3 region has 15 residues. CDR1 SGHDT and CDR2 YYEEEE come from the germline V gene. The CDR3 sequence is CASSSPGQGSSEQFF. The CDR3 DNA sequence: TGTGCCAGCAGCTCACCGGGACAGGGGAGCAGTGAGCAGTTCTTC.

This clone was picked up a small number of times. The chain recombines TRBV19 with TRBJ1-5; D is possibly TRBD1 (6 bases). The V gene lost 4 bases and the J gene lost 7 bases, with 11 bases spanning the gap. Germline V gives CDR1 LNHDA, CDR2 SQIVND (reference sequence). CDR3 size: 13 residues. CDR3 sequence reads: CASSNQGRQPQHF. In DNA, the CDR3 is TGTGCCAGTAGTAACCAGGGGCGCCAGCCCCAGCATTTT.

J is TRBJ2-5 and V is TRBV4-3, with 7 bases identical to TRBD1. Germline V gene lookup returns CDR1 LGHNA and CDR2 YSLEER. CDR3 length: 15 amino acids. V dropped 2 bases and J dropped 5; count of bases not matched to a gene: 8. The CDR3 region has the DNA TGCGCCAGCAGCCAATCAACAGGGGTCTGGGAGACCCAGTACTTC. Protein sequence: CASSQSTGVWETQYF.

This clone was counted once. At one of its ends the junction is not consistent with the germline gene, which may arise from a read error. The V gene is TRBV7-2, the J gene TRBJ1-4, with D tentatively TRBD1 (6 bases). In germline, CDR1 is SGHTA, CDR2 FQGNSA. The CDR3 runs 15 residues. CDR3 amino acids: CAGSLQQGPNEKLFF. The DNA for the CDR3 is TGTGCCGGCAGCTTACAACAGGGCCCGAATGAAAAACTGTTTTTT.

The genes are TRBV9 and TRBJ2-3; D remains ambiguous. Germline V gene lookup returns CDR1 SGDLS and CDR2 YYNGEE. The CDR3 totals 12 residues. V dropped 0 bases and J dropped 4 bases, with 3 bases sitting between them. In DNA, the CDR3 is TGTGCCAGCAGCGTAGCTTCAGATACGCAGTATTTT. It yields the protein CASSVASDTQYF.

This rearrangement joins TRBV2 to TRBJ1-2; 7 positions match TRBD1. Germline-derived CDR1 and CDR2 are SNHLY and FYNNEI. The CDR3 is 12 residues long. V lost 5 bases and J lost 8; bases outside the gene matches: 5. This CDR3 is CASSLQGKGYTF. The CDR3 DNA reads TGTGCCAGCAGTCTACAGGGGAAGGGCTACACCTTC.

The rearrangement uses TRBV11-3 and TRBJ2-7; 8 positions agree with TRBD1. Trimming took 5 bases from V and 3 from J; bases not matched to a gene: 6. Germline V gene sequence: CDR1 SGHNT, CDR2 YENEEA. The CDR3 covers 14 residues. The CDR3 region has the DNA TGTGCCAGCAGCCCGAGGACAGGGAGCTACGAGCAGTACTTC. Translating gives CASSPRTGSYEQYF.